These 3 T cell receptor beta chains share one sample of origin, sequenced in a study of cytomegalovirus exposure and HLA in healthy donors. Use of 60 Vbeta and 13 Jbeta primers characterized the PCR. Data came from immunoSEQ multiplex PCR; TCRdb stores just in-frame clones and leaves some out. The sample consists of about 100,000 clones, approximately 72% of them appearing once. Sequencing input: PBMCs. These receptors were taken from a male donor in good health and CMV-seropositive.

The gene calls are TRBV7-6 and TRBJ2-7; TRBD1 matches at 7 bases. Germline CDR1 and CDR2: SGHVS and FNYEAQ. The CDR3 extends over 15 amino acids. V shed 5 bases and J 6 bases; nucleotides not matched to a gene: 13. The CDR3 reads CASSRGSGQTLEQYF. CDR3 DNA sequence: TGTGCCAGCAGCCGAGGCTCGGGACAGACCCTCGAGCAGTACTTC.

This clone has a handful of counts. The chain has TRBV7-2 and TRBJ1-2; D is ambiguous. V was shortened by 4 bases and J by 4 bases, with 7 bases between the two germline ends. The CDR3 is made up of 12 amino acids. Germline CDR1 SGHTA, CDR2 FQGNSA. The CDR3 DNA is TGTGCCAGCAGCTCTATCGGCTATGGCTACACCTTC. It specifies CASSSIGYGYTF.

This clone came up a few times. The chain couples TRBV11-2 to TRBJ2-3; D is uncertain. Trimming removed 5 bases at V and 2 bases at J, with 20 bases between. The CDR3 is made up of 17 amino acids. CDR1 and CDR2 (germline): SGHAT, FQNNGV. The CDR3 is CASSPRPSDPLTDTQYF. As DNA, the CDR3 is TGTGCCAGCAGCCCCCGCCCTAGTGACCCGCTCACAGATACGCAGTATTTT. The full variable domain, its missing parts supplied by reference TRBV11-2 and TRBJ2-3, is EAGVAQSPRYKIIEKRQSVAFWCNPISGHATLYWYQQILGQGPKLLIQFQNNGVVDDSQLPKDRFSAERLKGVDSTLKIQPAKLEDSAVYLCASSPRPSDPLTDTQYFGPGTRLTVL.